This T cell receptor beta chain originates from a study of shared clonotypes between healthy human individuals. In the study overall: The composition of the donors was a couple of women and three men aged 18 to 49.

This clone showed up just once. Its matching antigen is unknown. General study findings and limits: The study found lower generation probabilities in non-shared clonotypes than in those shared by all four donors. Incompleteness in sorted-subset sequencing, despite large depth, was shown by rarefaction.

The naive CD8 fraction comprised CD45RO-negative cells positively selected for CCR7 and excluded terminally differentiated effector memory CD45RA+ cells. Libraries were prepared by immunoSEQ multiplex PCR; TCRdb keeps only in-frame clonotypes and omits some of them. The sample contains about 600,000 clones, around 95% of which appear only once. This clonotype was sampled from a woman aged 30 to 39 in good health. The sequencing input was naive CD8+ T cells sorted from blood.

CDR3 protein: CASSPGLVFYEQYF. CDR3 bases: TGTGCCAGTAGTCCGGGACTAGTATTCTACGAGCAGTACTTC. The chain uses TRBV19 and TRBJ2-7, with TRBD2 identical over 8 bases. The trim removed 5 bases at V and 3 bases at J, leaving 6 bases unmatched. Germline V gene data show CDR1 as LNHDA and CDR2 as SQIVND (reference sequence). This CDR3 spans 14 amino acids.